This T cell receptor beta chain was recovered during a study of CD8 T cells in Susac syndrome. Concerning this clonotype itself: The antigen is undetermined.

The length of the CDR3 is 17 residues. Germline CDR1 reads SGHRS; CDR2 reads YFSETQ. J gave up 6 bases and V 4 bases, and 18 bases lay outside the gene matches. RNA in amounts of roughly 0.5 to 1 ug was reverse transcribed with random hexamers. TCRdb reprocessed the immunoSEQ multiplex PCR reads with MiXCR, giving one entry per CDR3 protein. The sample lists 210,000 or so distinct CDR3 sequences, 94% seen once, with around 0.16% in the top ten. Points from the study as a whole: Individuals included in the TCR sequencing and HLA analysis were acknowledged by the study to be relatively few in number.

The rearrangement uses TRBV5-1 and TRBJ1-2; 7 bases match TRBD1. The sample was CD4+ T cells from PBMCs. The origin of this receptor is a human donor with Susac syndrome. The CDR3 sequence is CASSLRQGLQGKDGYTF. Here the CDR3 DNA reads TGCGCCAGCAGCCTGCGACAGGGTCTACAGGGGAAGGATGGCTACACCTTC.